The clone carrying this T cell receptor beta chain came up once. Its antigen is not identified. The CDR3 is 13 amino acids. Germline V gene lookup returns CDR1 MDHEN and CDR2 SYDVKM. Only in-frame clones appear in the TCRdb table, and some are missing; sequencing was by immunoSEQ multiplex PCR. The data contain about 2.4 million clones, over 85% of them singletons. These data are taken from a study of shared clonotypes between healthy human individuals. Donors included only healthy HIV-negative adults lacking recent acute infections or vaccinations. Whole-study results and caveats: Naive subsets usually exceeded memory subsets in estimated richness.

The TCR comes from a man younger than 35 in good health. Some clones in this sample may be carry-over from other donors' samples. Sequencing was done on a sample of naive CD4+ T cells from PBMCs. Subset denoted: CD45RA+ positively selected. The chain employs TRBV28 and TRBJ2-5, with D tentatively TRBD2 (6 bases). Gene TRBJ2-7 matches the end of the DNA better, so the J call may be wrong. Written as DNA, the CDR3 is TGTGCCAGCAGGACCGGGAGCTACTACGAGCAGTACTTC. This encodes CASRTGSYYEQYF.